The sequence of this T cell receptor beta chain was determined in a study of shared clonotypes between healthy human individuals. Whole-study context: Three plates each covered CD4 naive and memory; CD8 naive two, CD8 memory one.

Replicate PCRs run on sorted subsets employed roughly 180 ng DNA, approximately 30,000 T cell genomes. The data were produced by immunoSEQ multiplex PCR, yet TCRdb's version contains in-frame clones alone and is incomplete. The table has some 680,000 clones, 73% seen once; the top ten hold 1.5% to 2%. The CDR3 totals 15 residues. Germline V CDR1 and CDR2: LGHNT, FRNRAP. Trimming cost V 7 bases and J 3 bases; bases outside gene matches: 5. Every donor was a Caucasian adult from Nashville, Tennessee. The CD4+ fraction was divided into a CD45RA+ naive subset and a CD45RA-negative memory subset. Sequences were obtained from memory CD4+ T cells sorted from blood. The sample's subset: CD45RA-negative fraction. The chain combines TRBV12-5 with TRBJ2-3, with TRBD2 identical over 12 bases. This TCR derives from a woman aged 25 to 39 in good health. CDR3 region: CASARTSGNTDTQYF. The CDR3 region has the DNA TGTGCTAGTGCCCGGACTAGCGGGAATACAGATACGCAGTATTTT.